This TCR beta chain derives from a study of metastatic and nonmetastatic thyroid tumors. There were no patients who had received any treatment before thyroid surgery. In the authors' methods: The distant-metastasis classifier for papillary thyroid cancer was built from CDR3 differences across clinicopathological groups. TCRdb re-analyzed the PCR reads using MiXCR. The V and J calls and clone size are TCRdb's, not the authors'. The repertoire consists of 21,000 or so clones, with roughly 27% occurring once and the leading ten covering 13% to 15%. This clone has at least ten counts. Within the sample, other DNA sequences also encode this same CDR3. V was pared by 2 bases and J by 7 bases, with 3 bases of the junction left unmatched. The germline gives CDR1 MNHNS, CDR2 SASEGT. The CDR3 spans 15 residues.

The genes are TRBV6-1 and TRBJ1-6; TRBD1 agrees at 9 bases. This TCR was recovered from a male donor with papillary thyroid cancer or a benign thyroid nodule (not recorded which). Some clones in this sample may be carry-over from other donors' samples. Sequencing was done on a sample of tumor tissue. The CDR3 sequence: CASSERDRENSPLHF. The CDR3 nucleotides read TGTGCCAGCAGTGAACGGGACAGGGAAAATTCACCCCTCCACTTT.